This T cell receptor (beta chain) was profiled in a study of technical replicates of blood from several donors. TCRdb's table, derived via immunoSEQ multiplex PCR, lists solely in-frame clones and lacks some. In the table there are more than 65,000 clones, about nine tenths of which are singletons. The CDR3 has 14 residues. Germline CDR1 and CDR2: SNHLY and FYNNEI. Trimming shortened V by 7 bases and J by 7 bases, and 16 bases separated the two germline ends. Sequenced material: T cells isolated from PBMCs. This TCR derives from a human donor in good health. The rearrangement links TRBV2 to TRBJ1-4, with a possible D match to TRBD1 (5 bases). CDR3 in DNA: TGTGCCAGCACCATAATGGCAGGGCCTGAAAAACTGTTTTTT. Translated: CASTIMAGPEKLFF.